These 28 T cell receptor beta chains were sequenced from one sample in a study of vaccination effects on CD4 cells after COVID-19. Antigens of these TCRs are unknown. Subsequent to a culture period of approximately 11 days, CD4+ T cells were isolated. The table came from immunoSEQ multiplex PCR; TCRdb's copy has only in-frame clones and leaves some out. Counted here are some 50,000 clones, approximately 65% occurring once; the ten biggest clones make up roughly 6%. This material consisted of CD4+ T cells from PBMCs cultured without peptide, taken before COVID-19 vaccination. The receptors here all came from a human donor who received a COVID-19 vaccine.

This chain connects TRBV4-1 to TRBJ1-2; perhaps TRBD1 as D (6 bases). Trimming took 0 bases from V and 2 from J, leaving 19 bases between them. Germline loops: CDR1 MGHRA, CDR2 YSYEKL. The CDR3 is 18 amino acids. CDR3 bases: TGCGCCAGCAGCCAAGATGACGGGACACCCCCTTTAAACTATGGCTACACCTTC. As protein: CASSQDDGTPPLNYGYTF.

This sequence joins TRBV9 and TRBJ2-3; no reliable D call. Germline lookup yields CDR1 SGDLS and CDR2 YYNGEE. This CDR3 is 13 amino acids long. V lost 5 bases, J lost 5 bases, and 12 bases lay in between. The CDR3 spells CASSGHSGDTQYF. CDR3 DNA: TGTGCCAGCAGTGGTCACAGTGGAGATACGCAGTATTTT.

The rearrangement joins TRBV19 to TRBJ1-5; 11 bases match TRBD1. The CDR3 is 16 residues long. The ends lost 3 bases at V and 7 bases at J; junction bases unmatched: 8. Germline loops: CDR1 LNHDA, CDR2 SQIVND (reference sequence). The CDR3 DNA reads TGTGCCAGTAGTATCCGGACAGGGGGCGCCGGGCAGCCCCAGCATTTT. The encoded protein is CASSIRTGGAGQPQHF. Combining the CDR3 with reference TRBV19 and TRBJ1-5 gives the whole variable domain DGGITQSPKYLFRKEGQNVTLSCEQNLNHDAMYWYRQDPGQGLRLIYYSQIVNDFQKGDIAEGYSVSREKKESFPLTVTSAQKNPTAFYLCASSIRTGGAGQPQHFGDGTRLSIL.

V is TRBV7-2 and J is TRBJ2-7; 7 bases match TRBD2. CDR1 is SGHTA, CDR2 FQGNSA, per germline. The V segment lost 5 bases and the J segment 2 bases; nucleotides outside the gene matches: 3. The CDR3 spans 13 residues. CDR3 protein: CASSRGTTYEQYF. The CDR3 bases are TGTGCCAGCAGCAGAGGGACTACCTACGAGCAGTACTTC.

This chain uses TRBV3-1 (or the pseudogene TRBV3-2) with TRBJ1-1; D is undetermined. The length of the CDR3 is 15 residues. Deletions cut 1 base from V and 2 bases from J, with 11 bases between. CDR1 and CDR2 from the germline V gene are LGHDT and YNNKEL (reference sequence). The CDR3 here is CASSQASYSNTEAFF. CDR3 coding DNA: TGTGCCAGCAGCCAAGCTTCCTACTCCAACACTGAAGCTTTCTTT.

This CDR3 is CASSPPGQGAVGELFF. As DNA, the CDR3 is TGTGCCAGCTCACCACCGGGACAGGGGGCAGTCGGGGAGCTGTTTTTT. This sequence joins TRBV18 and TRBJ2-2; 12 bases agree with TRBD1. The CDR3 consists of 16 residues. Germline assignment: CDR1 KGHSH and CDR2 LQKENI. V was clipped by 0 bases and J by 7 bases; unmatched bases: 3.

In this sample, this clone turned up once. This CDR3 is CASSPDRYMNTEAFF. The CDR3 region has the DNA TGTGCCAGCTCACCGGACAGATACATGAACACTGAAGCTTTCTTT. This rearrangement joins TRBV18 to TRBJ1-1, with D possibly being TRBD1 (6 bases). The CDR3 sequence is 15 residues long. Trimming took 3 bases from V and 0 from J, leaving 11 bases between them. Germline V gene sequence: CDR1 KGHSH, CDR2 LQKENI. The variable domain in full, completed from reference TRBV18 and TRBJ1-1, reads NAGVMQNPRHLVRRRGQEARLRCSPMKGHSHVYWYRQLPEEGLKFMVYLQKENIIDESGMPKERFSAEFPKEGPSILRIQQVVRGDSAAYFCASSPDRYMNTEAFFGQGTRLTVV.

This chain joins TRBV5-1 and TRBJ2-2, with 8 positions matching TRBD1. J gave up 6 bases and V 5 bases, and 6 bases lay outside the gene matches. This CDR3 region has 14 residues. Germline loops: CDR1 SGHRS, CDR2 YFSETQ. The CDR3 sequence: CASRGQGAPGELFF. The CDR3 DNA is TGCGCCAGCAGGGGGCAGGGGGCACCCGGGGAGCTGTTTTTT. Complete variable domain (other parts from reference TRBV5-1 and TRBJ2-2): KAGVTQTPRYLIKTRGQQVTLSCSPISGHRSVSWYQQTPGQGLQFLFEYFSETQRNKGNFPGRFSGRQFSNSRSEMNVSTLELGDSALYLCASRGQGAPGELFFGEGSRLTVL.

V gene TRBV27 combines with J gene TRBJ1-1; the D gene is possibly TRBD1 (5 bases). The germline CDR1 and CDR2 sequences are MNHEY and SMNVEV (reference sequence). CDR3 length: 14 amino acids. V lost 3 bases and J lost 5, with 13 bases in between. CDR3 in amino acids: CASSFVPGRTEAFF. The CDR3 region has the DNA TGTGCCAGCAGTTTTGTCCCGGGACGGACTGAAGCTTTCTTT.

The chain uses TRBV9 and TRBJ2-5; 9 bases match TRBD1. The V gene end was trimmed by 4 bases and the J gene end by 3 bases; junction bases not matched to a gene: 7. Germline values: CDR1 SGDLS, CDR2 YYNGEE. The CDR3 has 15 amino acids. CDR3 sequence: CASSTGQGGKETQYF. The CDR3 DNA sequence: TGTGCCAGCAGCACGGGACAGGGAGGGAAAGAGACCCAGTACTTC.

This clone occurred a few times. CDR3 residues: CASSMAHGTGIQPQHF. In DNA, the CDR3 is TGTGCCAGTAGTATGGCCCACGGGACAGGGATTCAGCCCCAGCATTTT. The chain recombines TRBV19 with TRBJ1-5; TRBD1 agrees at 9 bases. Trimming removed 3 bases from V and 6 bases from J; junction bases left unmatched: 9. The CDR3 runs to 16 residues. CDR1 LNHDA and CDR2 SQIVND come from the germline V gene (reference sequence).

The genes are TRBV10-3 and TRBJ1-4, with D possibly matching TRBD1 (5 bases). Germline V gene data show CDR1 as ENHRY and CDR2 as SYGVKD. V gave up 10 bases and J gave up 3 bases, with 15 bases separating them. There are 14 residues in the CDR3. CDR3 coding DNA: TGTGCCACCTCAGACAGAAAATCTAATGAAAAACTGTTTTTT. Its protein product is CATSDRKSNEKLFF.

The CDR3 DNA sequence: TGTGCCACCCAGTTTACGGGAAACACCGGGGAGCTGTTTTTT. Translation: CATQFTGNTGELFF. The chain combines TRBV28 with TRBJ2-2, with a tentative D call TRBD2 (5 bases). Germline CDR1 MDHEN, CDR2 SYDVKM. The length of the CDR3 is 14 residues. The V and J ends lost 10 bases and 2 bases respectively, with 14 bases between them.

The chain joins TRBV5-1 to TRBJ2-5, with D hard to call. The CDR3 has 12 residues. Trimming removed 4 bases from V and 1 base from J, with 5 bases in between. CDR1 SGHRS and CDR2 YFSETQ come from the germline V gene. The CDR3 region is CASSKRQETQYF. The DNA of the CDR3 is TGCGCCAGCAGCAAGCGCCAAGAGACCCAGTACTTC.

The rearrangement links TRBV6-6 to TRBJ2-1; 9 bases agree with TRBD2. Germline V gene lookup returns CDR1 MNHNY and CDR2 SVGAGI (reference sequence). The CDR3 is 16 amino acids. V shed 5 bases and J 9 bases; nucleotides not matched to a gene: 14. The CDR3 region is CASSRTGAGGHPEQFF. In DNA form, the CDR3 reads TGTGCCAGCAGTCGGACGGGGGCGGGAGGGCATCCTGAGCAGTTCTTC.

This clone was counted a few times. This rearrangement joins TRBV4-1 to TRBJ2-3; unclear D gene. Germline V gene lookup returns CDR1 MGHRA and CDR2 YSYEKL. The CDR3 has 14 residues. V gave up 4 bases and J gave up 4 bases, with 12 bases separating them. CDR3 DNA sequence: TGCGCCAGCAGCCCTCCCGCAAGACCAGATACGCAGTATTTT. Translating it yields CASSPPARPDTQYF.

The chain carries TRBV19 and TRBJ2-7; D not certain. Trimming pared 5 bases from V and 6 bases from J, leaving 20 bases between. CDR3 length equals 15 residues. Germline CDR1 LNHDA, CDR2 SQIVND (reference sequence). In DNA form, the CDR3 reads TGTGCCAGTAGTGCAGGTTATAGGGCATCTGGCGAGCAGTACTTC. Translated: CASSAGYRASGEQYF. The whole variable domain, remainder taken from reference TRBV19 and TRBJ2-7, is DGGITQSPKYLFRKEGQNVTLSCEQNLNHDAMYWYRQDPGQGLRLIYYSQIVNDFQKGDIAEGYSVSREKKESFPLTVTSAQKNPTAFYLCASSAGYRASGEQYFGPGTRLTVT.

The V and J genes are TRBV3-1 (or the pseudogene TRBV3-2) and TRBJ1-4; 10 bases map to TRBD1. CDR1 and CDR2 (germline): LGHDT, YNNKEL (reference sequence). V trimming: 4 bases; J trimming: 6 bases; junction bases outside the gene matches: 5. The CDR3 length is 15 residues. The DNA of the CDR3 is TGTGCCAGCAGCCGTACCGGGACAGGGGATGAAAAACTGTTTTTT. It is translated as CASSRTGTGDEKLFF.

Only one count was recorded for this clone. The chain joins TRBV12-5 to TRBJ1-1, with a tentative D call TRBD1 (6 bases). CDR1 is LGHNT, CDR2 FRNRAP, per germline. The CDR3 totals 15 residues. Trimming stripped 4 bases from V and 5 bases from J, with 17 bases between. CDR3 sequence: CASGSQSGVRTEAFF. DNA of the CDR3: TGTGCTAGTGGTTCGCAATCAGGGGTTAGGACTGAAGCTTTCTTT.

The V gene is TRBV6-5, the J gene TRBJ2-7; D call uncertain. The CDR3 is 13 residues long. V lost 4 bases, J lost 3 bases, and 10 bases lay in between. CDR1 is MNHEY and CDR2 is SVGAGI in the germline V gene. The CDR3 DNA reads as TGTGCCAGCAGTTTAGTTGGTATCTACGAGCAGTACTTC. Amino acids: CASSLVGIYEQYF.

The CDR3 coding sequence is TGTGCCAGCAGTTACTCGGCAGGGGGCAATGGCTACACCTTC. Encoded protein: CASSYSAGGNGYTF. This sequence joins TRBV6-5 and TRBJ1-2; 8 bases line up with TRBD1. Germline lookup yields CDR1 MNHEY and CDR2 SVGAGI. The CDR3 spans 14 residues. J gave up 6 bases and V 0 bases, and 3 bases lay outside the gene matches.

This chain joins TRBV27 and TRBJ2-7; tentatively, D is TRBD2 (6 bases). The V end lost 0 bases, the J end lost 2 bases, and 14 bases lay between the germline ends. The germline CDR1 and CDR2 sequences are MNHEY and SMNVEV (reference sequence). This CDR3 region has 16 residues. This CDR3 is CASSLSVGTPTYEQYF. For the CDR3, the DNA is TGTGCCAGCAGTTTATCCGTGGGGACTCCTACCTACGAGCAGTACTTC.

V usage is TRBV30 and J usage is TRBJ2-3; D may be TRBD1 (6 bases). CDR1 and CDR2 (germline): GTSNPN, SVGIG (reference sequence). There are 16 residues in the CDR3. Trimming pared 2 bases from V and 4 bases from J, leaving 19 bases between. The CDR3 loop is CAWSPTWTVGADTQYF. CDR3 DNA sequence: TGTGCCTGGAGTCCAACCTGGACAGTTGGGGCAGATACGCAGTATTTT.

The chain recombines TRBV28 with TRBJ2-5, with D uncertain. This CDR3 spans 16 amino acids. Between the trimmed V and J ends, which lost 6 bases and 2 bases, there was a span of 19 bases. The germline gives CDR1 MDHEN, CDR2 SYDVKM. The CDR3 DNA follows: TGTGCCAGCAGACCCCCATCTCTGGGCAGTCAAGAGACCCAGTACTTC. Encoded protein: CASRPPSLGSQETQYF.

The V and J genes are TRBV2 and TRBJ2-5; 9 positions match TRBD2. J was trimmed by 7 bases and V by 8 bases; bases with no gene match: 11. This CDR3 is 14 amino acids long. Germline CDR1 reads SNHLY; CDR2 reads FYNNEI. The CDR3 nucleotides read TGTGCCAGCTCGGCTAGCGGGGCCACCAGGACCCAGTACTTC. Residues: CASSASGATRTQYF.

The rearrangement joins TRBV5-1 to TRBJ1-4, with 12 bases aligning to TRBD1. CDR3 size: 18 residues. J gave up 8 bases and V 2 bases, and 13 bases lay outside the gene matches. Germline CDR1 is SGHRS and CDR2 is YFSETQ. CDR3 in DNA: TGCGCCAGCAGCTTAGACCGGGACAGGGGGCCGTCGGAGGAAAAACTGTTTTTT. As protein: CASSLDRDRGPSEEKLFF.

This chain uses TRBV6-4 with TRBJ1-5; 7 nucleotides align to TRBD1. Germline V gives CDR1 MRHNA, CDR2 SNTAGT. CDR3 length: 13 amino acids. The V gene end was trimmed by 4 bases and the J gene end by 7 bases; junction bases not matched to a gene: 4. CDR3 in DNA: TGTGCCAGCAGTGCTACAGGGGCCCAGCCCCAGCATTTT. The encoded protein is CASSATGAQPQHF.

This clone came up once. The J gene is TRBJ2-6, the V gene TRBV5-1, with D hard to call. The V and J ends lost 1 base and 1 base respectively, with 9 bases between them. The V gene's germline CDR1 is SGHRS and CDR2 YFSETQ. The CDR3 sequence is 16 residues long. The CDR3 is CASSLPGLSGANVLTF. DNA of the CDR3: TGCGCCAGCAGCTTGCCCGGGCTTTCTGGGGCCAACGTCCTGACTTTC.